The source of this T cell receptor beta chain is a study of blood T cell repertoires in COVID-19. The overall study: Sites in the United States, Italy and Spain provided acute and convalescent COVID-19 samples. PBMCs, B-cell-depleted T cells, or T cells were the source of the cDNA or gDNA that made up the material.

Seattle patients were enrolled during active infection and followed longitudinally. The CDR3 is 13 amino acids. V lost 4 bases, J lost 5 bases, and 12 bases lay in between. Germline CDR1 SGHRS, CDR2 YFSETQ. As concerns this clone: Other DNA sequences in the sample encode the same CDR3.

How the authors handled the data: Amplified reference gene primers provided the basis for estimating nucleated cell counts. Sequenced by immunoSEQ multiplex PCR; TCRdb stores in-frame clones only, minus some. V and J calls and clone size are given by that table; D and trimming were obtained from the DNA. The sample consists of around 470,000 clones, approximately 89% of them appearing once. Material: peripheral blood. The J gene is TRBJ2-5, the V gene TRBV5-1; no clear D. This TCR was recovered from a man in his late teens or twenties with COVID-19, enrolled during active disease. The CDR3 DNA is TGCGCCAGCAGCCTCGGGTCCGGGGAGACCCAGTACTTC. The encoded protein is CASSLGSGETQYF.